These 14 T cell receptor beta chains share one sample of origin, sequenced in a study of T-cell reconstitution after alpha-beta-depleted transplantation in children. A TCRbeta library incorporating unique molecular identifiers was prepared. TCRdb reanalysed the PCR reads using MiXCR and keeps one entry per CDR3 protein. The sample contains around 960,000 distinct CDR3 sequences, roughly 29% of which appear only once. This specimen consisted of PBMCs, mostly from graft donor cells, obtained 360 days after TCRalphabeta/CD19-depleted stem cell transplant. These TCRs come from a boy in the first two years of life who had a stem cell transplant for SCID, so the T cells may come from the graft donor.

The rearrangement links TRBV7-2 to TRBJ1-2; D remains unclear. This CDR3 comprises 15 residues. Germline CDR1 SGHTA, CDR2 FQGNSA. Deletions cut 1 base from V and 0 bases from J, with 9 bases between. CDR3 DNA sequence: TGTGCCAGCAGCTTAGACACGACGACTAACTATGGCTACACCTTC. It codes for CASSLDTTTNYGYTF.

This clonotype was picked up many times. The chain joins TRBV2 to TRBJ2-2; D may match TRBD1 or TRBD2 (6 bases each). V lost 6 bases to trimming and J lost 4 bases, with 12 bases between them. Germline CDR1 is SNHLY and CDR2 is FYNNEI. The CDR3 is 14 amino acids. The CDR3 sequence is CASRNGGLTGELFF. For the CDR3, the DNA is TGTGCCAGCAGGAATGGGGGGCTCACCGGGGAGCTGTTTTTT.

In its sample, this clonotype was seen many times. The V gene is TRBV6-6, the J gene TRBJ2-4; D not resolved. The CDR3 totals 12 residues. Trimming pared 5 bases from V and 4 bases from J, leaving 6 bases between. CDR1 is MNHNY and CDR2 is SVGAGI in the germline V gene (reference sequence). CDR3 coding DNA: TGTGCCAGCAGTCAACTAAAAAACATTCAGTACTTC. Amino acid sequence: CASSQLKNIQYF.

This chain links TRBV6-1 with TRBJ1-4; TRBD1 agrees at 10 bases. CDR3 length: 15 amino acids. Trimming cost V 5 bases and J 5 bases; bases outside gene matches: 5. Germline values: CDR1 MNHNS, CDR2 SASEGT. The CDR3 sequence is CASSQDRGQNEKLFF. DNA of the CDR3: TGTGCCAGCAGTCAAGACAGGGGGCAGAATGAAAAACTGTTTTTT.

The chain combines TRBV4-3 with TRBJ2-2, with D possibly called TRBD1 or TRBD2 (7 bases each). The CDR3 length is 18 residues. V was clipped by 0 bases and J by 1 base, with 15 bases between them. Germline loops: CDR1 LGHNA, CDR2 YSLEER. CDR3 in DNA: TGCGCCAGCAGCCAAGATTGGGGAGGGGGCGTGAACACCGGGGAGCTGTTTTTT. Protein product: CASSQDWGGGVNTGELFF.

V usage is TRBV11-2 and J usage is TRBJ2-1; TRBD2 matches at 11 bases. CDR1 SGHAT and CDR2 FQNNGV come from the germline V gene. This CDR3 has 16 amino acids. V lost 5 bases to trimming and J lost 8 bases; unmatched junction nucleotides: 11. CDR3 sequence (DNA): TGTGCCAGCAGCGGCGTAGCGGGGGGGCGAAGTCATGAGCAGTTCTTC. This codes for CASSGVAGGRSHEQFF.

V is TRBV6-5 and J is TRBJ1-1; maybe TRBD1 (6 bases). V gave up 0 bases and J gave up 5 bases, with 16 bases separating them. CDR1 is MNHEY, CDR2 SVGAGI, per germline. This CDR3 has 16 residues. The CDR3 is CASSYSGIRGGTEAFF. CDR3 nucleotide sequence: TGTGCCAGCAGTTACTCGGGGATCCGAGGGGGGACTGAAGCTTTCTTT.

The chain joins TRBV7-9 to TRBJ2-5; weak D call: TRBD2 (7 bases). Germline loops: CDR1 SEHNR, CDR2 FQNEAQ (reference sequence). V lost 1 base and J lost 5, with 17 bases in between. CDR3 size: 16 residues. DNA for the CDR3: TGTGCCAGCAGCTTAGACTTCCGGGGGCGGGAGGAGACCCAGTACTTC. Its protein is CASSLDFRGREETQYF. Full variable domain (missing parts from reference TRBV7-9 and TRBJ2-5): DTGVSQNPRHKITKRGQNVTFRCDPISEHNRLYWYRQTLGQGPEFLTYFQNEAQLEKSRLLSDRFSAERPKGSFSTLEIQRTEQGDSAMYLCASSLDFRGREETQYFGPGTRLLVL.

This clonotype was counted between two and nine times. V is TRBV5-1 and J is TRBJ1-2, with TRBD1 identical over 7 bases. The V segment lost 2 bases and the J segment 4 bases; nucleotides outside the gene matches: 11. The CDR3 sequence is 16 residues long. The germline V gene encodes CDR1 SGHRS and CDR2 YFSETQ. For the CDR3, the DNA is TGCGCCAGCAGCTTCGGGACAGTTAACAGCGGCTATGGCTACACCTTC. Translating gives CASSFGTVNSGYGYTF.

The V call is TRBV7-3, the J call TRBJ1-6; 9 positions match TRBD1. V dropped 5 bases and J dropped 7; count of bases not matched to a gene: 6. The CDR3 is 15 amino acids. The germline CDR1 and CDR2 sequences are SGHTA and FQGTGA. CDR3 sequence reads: CASSPGTGLNSPLHF. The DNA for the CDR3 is TGTGCCAGCAGCCCCGGGACAGGGCTAAATTCACCCCTCCACTTT. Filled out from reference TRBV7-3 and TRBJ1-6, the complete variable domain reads GAGVSQTPSNKVTEKGKYVELRCDPISGHTALYWYRQSLGQGPEFLIYFQGTGAADDSGLPNDRFFAVRPEGSVSTLKIQRTERGDSAVYLCASSPGTGLNSPLHFGNGTRLTVT.

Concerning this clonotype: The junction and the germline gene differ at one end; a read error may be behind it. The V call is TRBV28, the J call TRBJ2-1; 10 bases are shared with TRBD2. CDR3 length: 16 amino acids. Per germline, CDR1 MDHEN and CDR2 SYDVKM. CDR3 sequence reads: CASSWTSGHSNNEQFF. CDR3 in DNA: TGTGCCAGCAGTTGGACTAGCGGCCACTCCAACAATGAGCAGTTCTTC. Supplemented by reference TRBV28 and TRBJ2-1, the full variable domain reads DVKVTQSSRYLVKRTGEKVFLECVQDMDHENMFWYRQDPGLGLRLIYFSYDVKMKEKGDIPEGYSVSREKKERFSLILESASTNQTSMYLCASSWTSGHSNNEQFFGPGTRLTVL.

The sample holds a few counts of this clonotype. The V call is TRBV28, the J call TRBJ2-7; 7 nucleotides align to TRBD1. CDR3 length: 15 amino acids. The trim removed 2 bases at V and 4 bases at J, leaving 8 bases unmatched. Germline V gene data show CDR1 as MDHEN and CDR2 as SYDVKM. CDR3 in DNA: TGTGCCAGCAGTTTACGGCAGGGGGTAAGGTACGAGCAGTACTTC. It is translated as CASSLRQGVRYEQYF.

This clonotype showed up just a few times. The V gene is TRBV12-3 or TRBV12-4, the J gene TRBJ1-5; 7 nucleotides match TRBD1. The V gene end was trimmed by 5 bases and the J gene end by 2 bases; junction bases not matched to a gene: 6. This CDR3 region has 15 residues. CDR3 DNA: TGTGCCAGCAGTACTGACAGGGTCGGCAATCAGCCCCAGCATTTT. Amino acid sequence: CASSTDRVGNQPQHF.

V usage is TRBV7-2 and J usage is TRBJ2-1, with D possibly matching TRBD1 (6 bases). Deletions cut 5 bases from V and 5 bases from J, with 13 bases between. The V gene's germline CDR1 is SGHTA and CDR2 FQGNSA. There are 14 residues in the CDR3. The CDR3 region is CASSRDIRNNEQFF. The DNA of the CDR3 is TGTGCCAGCAGCCGGGACATACGAAACAATGAGCAGTTCTTC.